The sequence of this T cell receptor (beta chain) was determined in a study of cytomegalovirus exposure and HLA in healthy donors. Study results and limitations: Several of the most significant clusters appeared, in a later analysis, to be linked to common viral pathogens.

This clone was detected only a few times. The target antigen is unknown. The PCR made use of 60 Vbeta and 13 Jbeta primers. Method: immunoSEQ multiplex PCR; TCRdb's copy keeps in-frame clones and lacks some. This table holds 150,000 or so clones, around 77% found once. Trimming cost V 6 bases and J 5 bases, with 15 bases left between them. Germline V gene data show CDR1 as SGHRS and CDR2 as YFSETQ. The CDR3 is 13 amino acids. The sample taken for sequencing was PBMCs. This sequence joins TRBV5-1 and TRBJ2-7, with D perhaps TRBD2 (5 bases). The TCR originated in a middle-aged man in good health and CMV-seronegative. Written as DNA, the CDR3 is TGCGCCAGCAAGGCCTCGGAGGAGGACGAGCAGTACGTC. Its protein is CASKASEEDEQYV.